Detailed here is one TCR beta chain. Produced via immunoSEQ multiplex PCR; TCRdb's table is partial and in-frame only. Of approximately 99,000 clones listed, just over 85% were seen once; the top ten hold about 3.3%. This sample is part of a study of T cell responses to AZD1222 COVID-19 vaccine. The CDR3 has 14 amino acids. CDR1 is SGHRS and CDR2 is YFSETQ in the germline V gene. Trimming removed 3 bases from V and 0 bases from J; junction bases left unmatched: 2. The gene calls are TRBV5-1 and TRBJ2-7; the match to TRBD1 covers 8 bases. This TCR came from an adult in good health. The specimen comprised peripheral blood, sampled on day 0 of AZD1222 vaccination. DNA of the CDR3: TGCGCCAGCAGCTCCGGACAGGGCTCCTACGAGCAGTACTTC. This sequence encodes CASSSGQGSYEQYF.